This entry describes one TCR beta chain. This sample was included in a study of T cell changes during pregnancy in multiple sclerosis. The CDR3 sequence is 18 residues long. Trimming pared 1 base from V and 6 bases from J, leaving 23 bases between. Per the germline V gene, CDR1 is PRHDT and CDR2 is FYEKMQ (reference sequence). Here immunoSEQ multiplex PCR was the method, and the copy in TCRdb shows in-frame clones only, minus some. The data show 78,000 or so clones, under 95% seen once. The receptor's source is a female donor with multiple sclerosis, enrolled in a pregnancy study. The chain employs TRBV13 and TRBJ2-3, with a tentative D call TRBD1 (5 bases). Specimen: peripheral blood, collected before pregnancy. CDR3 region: CASSLEGRTRLVKDTQYF. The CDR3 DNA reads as TGTGCCAGCAGCTTAGAGGGGCGCACACGCCTGGTTAAGGATACGCAGTATTTT.